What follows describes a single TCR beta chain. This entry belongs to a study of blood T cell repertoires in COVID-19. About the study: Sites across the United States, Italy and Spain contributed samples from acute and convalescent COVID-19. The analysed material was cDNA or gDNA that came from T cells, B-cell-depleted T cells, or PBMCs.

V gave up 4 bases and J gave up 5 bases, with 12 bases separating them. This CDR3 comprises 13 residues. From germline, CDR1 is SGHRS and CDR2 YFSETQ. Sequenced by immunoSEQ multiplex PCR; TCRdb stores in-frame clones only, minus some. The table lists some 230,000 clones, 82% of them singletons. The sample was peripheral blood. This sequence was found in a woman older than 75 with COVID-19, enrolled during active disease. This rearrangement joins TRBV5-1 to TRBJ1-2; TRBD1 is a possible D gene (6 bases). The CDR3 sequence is CASSPGQRYGYTF. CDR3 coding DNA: TGCGCCAGCAGCCCAGGACAGCGTTATGGCTACACCTTC.